The entry below gives a single T cell receptor beta chain sequence along with its context. The sample comes from a study of cytomegalovirus exposure and HLA in healthy donors. The PCR had 60 Vbeta and 13 Jbeta primers. Assay: immunoSEQ multiplex PCR; the TCRdb copy retains only in-frame clones and omits some. The sample carries 150,000 to 200,000 clones, more than 60% recorded once. The sequenced sample was PBMCs. The TCR originated in a woman aged 25-40 years in good health and CMV-seronegative.

CDR3 loop: CASTQGREGVNTGELFF. CDR3 nucleotides: TGTGCCAGCACTCAAGGGAGGGAGGGGGTGAACACCGGGGAGCTGTTTTTT. The chain employs TRBV2 and TRBJ2-2; possibly TRBD2 for D (7 bases). CDR1 SNHLY and CDR2 FYNNEI come from the germline V gene. The CDR3 sequence is 17 residues long. Trimming pared 7 bases from V and 1 base from J, leaving 19 bases between.